A single sample gave rise to the 22 T cell receptor beta chains below, sequenced in a study of blood T cell repertoires in COVID-19. Only in-frame clones appear in the TCRdb table, and some are missing; sequencing was by immunoSEQ multiplex PCR. Of under 250,000 clones listed, 82% are singletons. The specimen was peripheral blood. The receptor set was obtained from a woman between 40 and 50 years old with acute or convalescent COVID-19.

This clone was seen a handful of times. The chain combines TRBV3-1 (or the pseudogene TRBV3-2) with TRBJ1-3; possibly TRBD1 for D (5 bases). V lost 4 bases and J lost 0, with 10 bases in between. CDR1 LGHDT and CDR2 YNNKEL come from the germline V gene (reference sequence). The CDR3 runs 15 residues. This chain's CDR3 is CASSLPGDSGNTIYF. For the CDR3, the DNA is TGTGCCAGCAGCCTCCCGGGGGACTCTGGAAACACCATATATTTT.

CDR3 region: CASSQDRGQLRRYGYTF. CDR3 DNA: TGTGCCAGCAGCCAAGACCGAGGACAGCTTAGGCGCTATGGCTACACCTTC. The rearrangement joins TRBV3-1 (or the pseudogene TRBV3-2) to TRBJ1-2; D perhaps matches TRBD1 (6 bases). The CDR3 runs to 17 residues. Germline CDR1 LGHDT, CDR2 YNNKEL (reference sequence). The germline V and J ends were trimmed by 0 bases and 4 bases, with 18 bases remaining between them.

The rearrangement joins TRBV3-1 (or the pseudogene TRBV3-2) to TRBJ2-1; 11 bases line up with TRBD2. Germline CDR1 LGHDT, CDR2 YNNKEL (reference sequence). The CDR3 sequence is 16 residues long. V trimming: 4 bases; J trimming: 7 bases; junction bases outside the gene matches: 9. CDR3 sequence reads: CASSPYSGGASNEQFF. Here the CDR3 DNA reads TGTGCCAGCAGCCCTTATAGCGGGGGGGCATCAAATGAGCAGTTCTTC.

The chain employs TRBV15 and TRBJ1-5; 9 bases line up with TRBD1. The germline V gene has CDR1 LNHNV and CDR2 YYDKDF (reference sequence). The trim removed 5 bases at V and 4 bases at J, leaving 9 bases unmatched. The CDR3 extends over 16 amino acids. The CDR3, as DNA: TGTGCCACCAGCGAGGGGGGACAGGGAACTAATCAGCCCCAGCATTTT. Translated: CATSEGGQGTNQPQHF.

This clone is a singleton in its sample. The chain uses TRBV30 and TRBJ1-6; TRBD1 matches 9 bases. Germline CDR1 reads GTSNPN; CDR2 reads SVGIG (reference sequence). The CDR3 contains 15 residues. V lost 4 bases to trimming and J lost 6 bases; unmatched junction nucleotides: 7. CDR3 region: CAWTVQGQGNSPLHF. The CDR3 DNA follows: TGTGCCTGGACGGTCCAGGGACAGGGTAATTCACCCCTCCACTTT.

The rearrangement joins TRBV7-9 to TRBJ2-1, with a weak D call TRBD1 (6 bases). Trimming left V 1 base short and J 5 bases short, with 12 bases between. Germline assignment: CDR1 SEHNR and CDR2 FQNEAQ (reference sequence). The CDR3 length is 15 residues. The CDR3 reads CASSLDRALDNEQFF. The DNA for the CDR3 is TGTGCCAGCAGCTTAGACAGGGCCCTGGACAATGAGCAGTTCTTC.

The chain has TRBV11-2 and TRBJ1-1, with TRBD1 matching 7 bases. Germline V lookup: CDR1 SGHAT, CDR2 FQNNGV. This CDR3 contains 14 residues. V was clipped by 4 bases and J by 1 base; unmatched bases: 3. CDR3 DNA: TGTGCCAGCAGCTCAAGACAGGGGAACACTGAAGCTTTCTTT. It translates to CASSSRQGNTEAFF.

The chain is built from TRBV19 and TRBJ2-1, with TRBD1 matching over 10 bases. The CDR3 length is 16 residues. The junction had 6 bases not matched to a gene; V was cut back by 3 bases and J by 4 bases. Germline CDR1 reads LNHDA; CDR2 reads SQIVND (reference sequence). In DNA form, the CDR3 reads TGTGCCAGTAGTATCCCCGGGACAGGGGCGTACAATGAGCAGTTCTTC. The encoded protein is CASSIPGTGAYNEQFF.

V and J are TRBV5-4 and TRBJ2-3; maybe TRBD2 (6 bases). The CDR3 has 14 residues. The germline CDR1 and CDR2 sequences are SGHNT and YYREEE (reference sequence). V lost 4 bases and J 6 bases, leaving 15 bases between the germline ends. The CDR3 DNA is TGTGCCAGCAGCGGGATGGGGCTAGCGGATACGCAGTATTTT. Amino acids: CASSGMGLADTQYF.

This chain uses TRBV12-5 with TRBJ2-3, with TRBD2 matching 8 bases. CDR3 length equals 15 residues. The J segment lost 5 bases and the V segment lost 5 bases, leaving 9 bases of the junction unmatched. Germline V lookup: CDR1 LGHNT, CDR2 FRNRAP. The CDR3 is CASGRIGGGGDTQYF. CDR3 coding DNA: TGTGCTAGTGGTCGGATCGGGGGGGGTGGAGATACGCAGTATTTT. Looking up the rest from reference TRBV12-5 and TRBJ2-3 gives the full variable domain: DARVTQTPRHKVTEMGQEVTMRCQPILGHNTVFWYRQTMMQGLELLAYFRNRAPLDDSGMPKDRFSAEMPDATLATLKIQPSEPRDSAVYFCASGRIGGGGDTQYFGPGTRLTVL.

This chain connects TRBV2 to TRBJ2-1; 11 nucleotides line up with TRBD2. V gave up 6 bases and J gave up 7 bases; unmatched junction bases: 11. Germline-derived CDR1 and CDR2 are SNHLY and FYNNEI. The CDR3 contains 16 residues. The CDR3 DNA is TGTGCCAGCAGGCCCCACGGACTAGCGGGTAGGAATGAGCAGTTCTTC. It yields the protein CASRPHGLAGRNEQFF.

The rearrangement links TRBV5-1 to TRBJ2-7; no reliable D call. Trimming pared 4 bases from V and 6 bases from J, leaving 14 bases between. Germline V gene data show CDR1 as SGHRS and CDR2 as YFSETQ. There are 13 residues in the CDR3. Written as DNA, the CDR3 is TGCGCCAGCAGCCCGACGGCGAGGCCCGAGCAGTACTTC. Translation gives CASSPTARPEQYF.

The gene calls are TRBV5-1 and TRBJ2-1; a weak D match, TRBD1 (6 bases). The CDR3 is made up of 14 amino acids. CDR1 SGHRS and CDR2 YFSETQ come from the germline V gene. Trimming shortened V by 1 base and J by 8 bases, and 13 bases separated the two germline ends. The CDR3 coding sequence is TGCGCCAGCAGCTTGACAGGGCCCTGGGATGAGCAGTTCTTC. It translates to CASSLTGPWDEQFF.

The chain recombines TRBV5-1 with TRBJ1-4, with a possible D match to TRBD1 (6 bases). The V gene's germline CDR1 is SGHRS and CDR2 YFSETQ. V was trimmed by 5 bases and J by 2 bases, leaving 13 bases between them. This CDR3 is 15 amino acids long. DNA for the CDR3: TGCGCCAGCAGACTAACAGGGAGCACTAATGAAAAACTGTTTTTT. This translates into CASRLTGSTNEKLFF.

The rearrangement joins TRBV14 to TRBJ2-2, with TRBD1 matching over 10 bases. V dropped 5 bases and J dropped 6; count of bases not matched to a gene: 9. Germline assignment: CDR1 SGHDN and CDR2 FVKESK. The CDR3 contains 16 residues. The CDR3 DNA is TGTGCCAGCAGCGACCGGGACAGGGGAGCCCCCGGGGAGCTGTTTTTT. It yields the protein CASSDRDRGAPGELFF.

The V and J genes are TRBV27 and TRBJ2-7, with 9 bases matching TRBD2. V lost 6 bases, J lost 4 bases, and 13 bases stayed unmatched. The CDR3 totals 16 residues. In germline, CDR1 is MNHEY, CDR2 SMNVEV (reference sequence). Written as DNA, the CDR3 is TGTGCCAGCAGCCGGGGTAGCGGGGGCCTAGGGTACGAGCAGTACTTC. Translation gives CASSRGSGGLGYEQYF.

The rearrangement joins TRBV4-1 to TRBJ1-2; D possibly corresponds to TRBD1 (5 bases). Trimming left V 0 bases short and J 0 bases short, with 5 bases between. This CDR3 spans 14 amino acids. The germline CDR1 and CDR2 sequences are MGHRA and YSYEKL. The CDR3 sequence: CASSQEQANYGYTF. CDR3 DNA sequence: TGCGCCAGCAGCCAAGAACAGGCTAACTATGGCTACACCTTC.

This clone was picked up a small number of times. V usage is TRBV19 and J usage is TRBJ2-1; 11 nucleotides line up with TRBD2. Looked up from germline, CDR1 is LNHDA and CDR2 is SQIVND (reference sequence). CDR3 size: 13 residues. Losses at the gene ends were 7 bases for V and 8 bases for J; bases not matched to a gene: 4. This chain's CDR3 is CASKTSGTHEQFF. CDR3 nucleotide sequence: TGTGCCAGTAAGACTAGCGGGACGCATGAGCAGTTCTTC. Complete variable domain (other parts from reference TRBV19 and TRBJ2-1): DGGITQSPKYLFRKEGQNVTLSCEQNLNHDAMYWYRQDPGQGLRLIYYSQIVNDFQKGDIAEGYSVSREKKESFPLTVTSAQKNPTAFYLCASKTSGTHEQFFGPGTRLTVL.

The J gene is TRBJ1-2, the V gene TRBV6-5; a possible D gene is TRBD1 (6 bases). Germline values: CDR1 MNHEY, CDR2 SVGAGI. This CDR3 spans 13 amino acids. Trimming stripped 8 bases from V and 4 bases from J, with 14 bases between. In DNA, the CDR3 is TGTGCCAGCTCTCAGGGGATCGGCTATGGCTACACCTTC. Translating gives CASSQGIGYGYTF.

V usage is TRBV6-5 and J usage is TRBJ2-5; the D gene is possibly TRBD2 (5 bases). The germline V and J ends were trimmed by 7 bases and 4 bases, with 13 bases remaining between them. Germline CDR1 is MNHEY and CDR2 is SVGAGI. The CDR3 is 13 amino acids. The CDR3 reads CASTTSGGETQYF. DNA for the CDR3: TGTGCCAGCACCACTTCAGGAGGAGAGACCCAGTACTTC.

The chain couples TRBV13 to TRBJ1-1; the D gene is possibly TRBD1 (5 bases). The CDR3 spans 15 residues. Deletions cut 4 bases from V and 3 bases from J, with 15 bases between. The germline V gene encodes CDR1 PRHDT and CDR2 FYEKMQ (reference sequence). The CDR3: CASSSSGSGDTEAFF. CDR3 nucleotides: TGTGCCAGCAGCTCATCGGGGTCGGGGGACACTGAAGCTTTCTTT. Filled out from reference TRBV13 and TRBJ1-1, the complete variable domain reads AAGVIQSPRHLIKEKRETATLKCYPIPRHDTVYWYQQGPGQDPQFLISFYEKMQSDKGSIPDRFSAQQFSDYHSELNMSSLELGDSALYFCASSSSGSGDTEAFFGQGTRLTVV.

In regard to this clone: One end of the junction varies from germline; a read error may be responsible. This specimen includes other DNA sequences encoding the same CDR3. The rearrangement uses TRBV14 and TRBJ1-5, with a weak D call TRBD1 (5 bases). This CDR3 has 15 amino acids. Germline CDR1 is SGHDN and CDR2 is FVKESK. The CDR3 sequence: CASSQGAGSNQPQHF. CDR3 coding DNA: TGTGCCAGTAGCCAAGGGGCAGGGAGCAATCAGCCCCAGCATTTT.